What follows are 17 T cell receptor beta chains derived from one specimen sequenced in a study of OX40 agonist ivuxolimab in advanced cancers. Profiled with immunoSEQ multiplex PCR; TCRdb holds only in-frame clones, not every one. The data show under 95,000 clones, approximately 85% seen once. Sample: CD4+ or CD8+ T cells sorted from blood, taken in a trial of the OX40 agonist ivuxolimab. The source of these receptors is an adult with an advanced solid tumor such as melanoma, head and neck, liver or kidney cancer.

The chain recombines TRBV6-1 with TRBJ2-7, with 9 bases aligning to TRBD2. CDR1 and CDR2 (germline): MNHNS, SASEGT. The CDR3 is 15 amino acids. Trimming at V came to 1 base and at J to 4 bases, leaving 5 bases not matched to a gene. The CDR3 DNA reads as TGTGCCAGCAGTGAAGGAAATAGCGGGAGTTACGAGCAGTACTTC. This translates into CASSEGNSGSYEQYF.

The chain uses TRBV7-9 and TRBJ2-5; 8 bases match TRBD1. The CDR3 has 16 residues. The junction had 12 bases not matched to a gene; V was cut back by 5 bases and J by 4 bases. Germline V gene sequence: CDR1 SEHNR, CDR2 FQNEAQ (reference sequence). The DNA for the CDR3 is TGTGCCAGCAGCCCCCCACGTGACAGGGGTTCAGAGACCCAGTACTTC. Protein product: CASSPPRDRGSETQYF. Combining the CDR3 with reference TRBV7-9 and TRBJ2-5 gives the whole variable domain DTGVSQNPRHKITKRGQNVTFRCDPISEHNRLYWYRQTLGQGPEFLTYFQNEAQLEKSRLLSDRFSAERPKGSFSTLEIQRTEQGDSAMYLCASSPPRDRGSETQYFGPGTRLLVL.

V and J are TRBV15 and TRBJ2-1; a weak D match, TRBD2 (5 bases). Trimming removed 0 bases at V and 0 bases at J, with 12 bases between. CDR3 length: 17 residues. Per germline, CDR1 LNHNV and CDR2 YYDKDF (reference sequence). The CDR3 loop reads CATSRDQAGRSYNEQFF. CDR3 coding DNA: TGTGCCACCAGCAGAGATCAGGCGGGCCGCTCCTACAATGAGCAGTTCTTC.

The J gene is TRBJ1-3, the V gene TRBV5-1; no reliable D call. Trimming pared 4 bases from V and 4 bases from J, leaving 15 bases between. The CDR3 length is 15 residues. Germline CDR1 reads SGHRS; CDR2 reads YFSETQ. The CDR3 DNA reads TGCGCCAGCAGCCTGGATTCCCTGGTCGGAAACACCATATATTTT. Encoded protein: CASSLDSLVGNTIYF.

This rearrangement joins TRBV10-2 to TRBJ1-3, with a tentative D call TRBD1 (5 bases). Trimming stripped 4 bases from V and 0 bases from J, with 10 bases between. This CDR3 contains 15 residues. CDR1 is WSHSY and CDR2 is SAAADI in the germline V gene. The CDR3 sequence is CASSVGGDSGNTIYF. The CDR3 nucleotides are TGCGCCAGCAGTGTCGGGGGGGACTCTGGAAACACCATATATTTT.

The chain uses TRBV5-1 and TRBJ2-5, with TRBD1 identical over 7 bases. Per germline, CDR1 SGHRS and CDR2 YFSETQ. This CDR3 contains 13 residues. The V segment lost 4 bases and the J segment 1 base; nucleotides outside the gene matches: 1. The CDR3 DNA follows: TGCGCCAGCAGCCGACAGGGCCAAGAGACCCAGTACTTC. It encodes CASSRQGQETQYF.

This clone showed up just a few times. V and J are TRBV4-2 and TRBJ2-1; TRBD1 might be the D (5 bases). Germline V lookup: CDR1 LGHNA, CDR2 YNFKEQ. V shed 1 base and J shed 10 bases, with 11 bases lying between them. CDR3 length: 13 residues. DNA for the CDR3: TGTGCCAGCAGCCAAGTTGGGGCAGCCGAGCAGTTCTTC. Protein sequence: CASSQVGAAEQFF.

The chain's CDR3 is CASSSLGGARVYEQYF. The CDR3 nucleotides are TGTGCCAGCAGCTCCCTCGGCGGCGCGAGGGTTTACGAGCAGTACTTC. This chain links TRBV7-9 with TRBJ2-7; possibly TRBD2 for D (5 bases). Per germline, CDR1 SEHNR and CDR2 FQNEAQ (reference sequence). Deletions cut 4 bases from V and 4 bases from J, with 20 bases between. The CDR3 contains 16 residues.

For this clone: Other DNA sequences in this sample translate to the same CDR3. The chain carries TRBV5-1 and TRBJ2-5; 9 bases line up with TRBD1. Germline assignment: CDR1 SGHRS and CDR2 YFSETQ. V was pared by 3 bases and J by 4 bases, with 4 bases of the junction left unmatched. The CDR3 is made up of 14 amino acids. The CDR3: CASSWGQGGETQYF. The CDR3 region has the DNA TGCGCCAGCAGCTGGGGACAGGGAGGAGAGACCCAGTACTTC.

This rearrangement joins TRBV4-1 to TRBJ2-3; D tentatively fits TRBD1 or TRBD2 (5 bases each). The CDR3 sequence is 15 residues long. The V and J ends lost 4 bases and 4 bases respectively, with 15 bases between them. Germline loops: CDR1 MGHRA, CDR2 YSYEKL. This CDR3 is CASSRSGTQPDTQYF. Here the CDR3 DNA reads TGCGCCAGCAGCCGGTCCGGGACCCAGCCAGATACGCAGTATTTT.

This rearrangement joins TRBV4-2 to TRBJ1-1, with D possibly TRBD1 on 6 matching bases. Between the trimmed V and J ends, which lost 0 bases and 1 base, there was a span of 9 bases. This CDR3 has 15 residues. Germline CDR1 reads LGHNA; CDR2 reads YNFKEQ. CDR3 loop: CASSQDRGRNTEAFF. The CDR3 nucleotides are TGTGCCAGCAGCCAAGACAGGGGACGGAACACTGAAGCTTTCTTT.

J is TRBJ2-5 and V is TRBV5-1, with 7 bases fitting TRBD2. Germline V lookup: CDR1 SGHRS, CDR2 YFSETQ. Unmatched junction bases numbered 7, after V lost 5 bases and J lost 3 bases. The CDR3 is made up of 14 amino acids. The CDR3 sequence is CASRGPGTKETQYF. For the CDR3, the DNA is TGCGCCAGCAGAGGTCCCGGGACTAAAGAGACCCAGTACTTC.

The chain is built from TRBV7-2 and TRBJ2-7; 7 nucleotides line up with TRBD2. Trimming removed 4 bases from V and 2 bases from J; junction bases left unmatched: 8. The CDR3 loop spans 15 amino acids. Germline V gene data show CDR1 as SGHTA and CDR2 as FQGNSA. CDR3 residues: CASSSGGSATYEQYF. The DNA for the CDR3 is TGTGCCAGCAGCTCCGGGGGGAGCGCTACCTACGAGCAGTACTTC.

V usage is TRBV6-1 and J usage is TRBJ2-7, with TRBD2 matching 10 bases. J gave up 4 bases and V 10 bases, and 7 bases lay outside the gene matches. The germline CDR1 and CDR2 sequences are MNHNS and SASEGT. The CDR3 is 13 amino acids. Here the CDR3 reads CAITSGERYEQYF. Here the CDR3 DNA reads TGTGCCATTACTAGCGGGGAGAGATACGAGCAGTACTTC.

The CDR3 loop reads CASSPLLAGEGETQYF. CDR3 nucleotide sequence: TGTGCCAGCTCACCACTTCTGGCGGGAGAAGGGGAGACCCAGTACTTC. V usage is TRBV18 and J usage is TRBJ2-5, with 7 bases identical to TRBD2. This CDR3 spans 16 amino acids. Germline trimming cut 1 base from V and 5 bases from J; bases unmatched to any gene: 10. Germline CDR1 KGHSH, CDR2 LQKENI.

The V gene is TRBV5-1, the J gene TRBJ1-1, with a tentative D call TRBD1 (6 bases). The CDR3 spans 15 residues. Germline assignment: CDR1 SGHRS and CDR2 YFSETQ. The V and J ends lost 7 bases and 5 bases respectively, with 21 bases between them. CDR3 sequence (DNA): TGCGCCAGCGCTAATTTAGGACAGACGGGGACTGAAGCTTTCTTT. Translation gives CASANLGQTGTEAFF.

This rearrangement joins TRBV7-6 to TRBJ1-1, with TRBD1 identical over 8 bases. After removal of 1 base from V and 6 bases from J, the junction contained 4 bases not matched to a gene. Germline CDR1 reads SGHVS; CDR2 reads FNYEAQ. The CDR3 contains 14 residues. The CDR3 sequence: CASSLGTGWAEAFF. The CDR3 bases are TGTGCCAGCAGCTTAGGGACAGGGTGGGCTGAAGCTTTCTTT.